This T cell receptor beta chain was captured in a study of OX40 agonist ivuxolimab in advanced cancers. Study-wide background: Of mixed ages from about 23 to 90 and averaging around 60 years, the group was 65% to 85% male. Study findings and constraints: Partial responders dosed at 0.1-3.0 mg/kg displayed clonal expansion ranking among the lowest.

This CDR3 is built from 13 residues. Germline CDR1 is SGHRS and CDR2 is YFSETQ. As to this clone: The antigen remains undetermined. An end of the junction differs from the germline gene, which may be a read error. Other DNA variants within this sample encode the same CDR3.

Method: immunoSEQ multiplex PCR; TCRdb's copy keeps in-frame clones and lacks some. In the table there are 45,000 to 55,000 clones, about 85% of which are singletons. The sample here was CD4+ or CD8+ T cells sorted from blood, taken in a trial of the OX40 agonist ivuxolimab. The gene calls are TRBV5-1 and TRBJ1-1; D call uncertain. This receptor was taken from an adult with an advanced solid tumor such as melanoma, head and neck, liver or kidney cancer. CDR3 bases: TGCGCCAGCAGCTTCAATGACCAGACTGAAGCCTTCTTT. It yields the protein CASSFNDQTEAFF.